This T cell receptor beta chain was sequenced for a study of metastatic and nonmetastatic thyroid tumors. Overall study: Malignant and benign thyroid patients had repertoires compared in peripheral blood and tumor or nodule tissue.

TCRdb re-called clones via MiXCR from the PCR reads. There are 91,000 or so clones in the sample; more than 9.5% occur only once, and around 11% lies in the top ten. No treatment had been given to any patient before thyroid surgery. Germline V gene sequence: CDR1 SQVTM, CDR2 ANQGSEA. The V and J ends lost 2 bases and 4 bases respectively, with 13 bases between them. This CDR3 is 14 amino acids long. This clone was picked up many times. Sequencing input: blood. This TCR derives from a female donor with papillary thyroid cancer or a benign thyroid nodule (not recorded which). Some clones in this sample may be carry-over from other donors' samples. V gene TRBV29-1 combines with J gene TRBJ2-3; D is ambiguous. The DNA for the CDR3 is TGCAGCGTTGAACACTCCTCGAGCCCAGATACGCAGTATTTT. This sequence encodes CSVEHSSSPDTQYF.